What follows are 9 T cell receptor beta chains derived from one specimen sequenced in a study of molecular identifiers for immune sequencing clone quantification (dated by TCRdb to 2016 to 2019). Library preparation used PCR. TCRdb shows the sequencer as NextSeq 500. Through fastp at Q25 and MiXCR, TCRdb rebuilt clones from the public reads, retaining in-frame beta chains. Each CDR3 protein appears once, grouped with its most common genes and DNA. This sample gives about 630,000 distinct CDR3 sequences in total; roughly 23% of them show up just once. 0.7% to 0.95% of the sample is held by the ten biggest clonotypes. Sequencing used naive CD8+ T cells from blood, with Jurkat cell RNA spiked in. In light of the paper, this sample's cell subset or site label describes: FACS-sorted CD8+CD4-CCR7+CD45RA+ naive T cells. Source of these receptors: a human donor in good health. Some libraries in this study had Jurkat cell RNA spiked in.

This clonotype was seen only a few times. Sequence at one end of the junction differs from germline and may be a read error. The V call is TRBV6-5, the J call TRBJ1-2, with TRBD1 as a possible D gene (5 bases). Germline V gives CDR1 MNHEY, CDR2 SVGAGI. The CDR3 totals 14 residues. CDR3 DNA sequence: TGTGCCAGCAGTCGTGAGTGGGGGTCCTATGGCCACACCTTC. Its translation is CASSREWGSYGHTF.

This clonotype was counted at least ten times. The chain uses TRBV19 and TRBJ1-1; 7 bases are shared with TRBD1. The CDR3 runs to 14 residues. Germline V gene lookup returns CDR1 LNHDA and CDR2 SQIVND (reference sequence). The J segment lost 6 bases and the V segment lost 6 bases, leaving 10 bases of the junction unmatched. This CDR3 reads CASSEPTGPPEAFF. The CDR3 DNA sequence: TGTGCCAGTAGCGAACCGACAGGGCCCCCTGAAGCTTTCTTT.

This clonotype has a handful of counts. The chain has TRBV6-2 or TRBV6-3 and TRBJ2-1; 10 bases match TRBD2. The CDR3 extends over 15 amino acids. The germline gives CDR1 MNHEY, CDR2 SVGEGT. Trimming at V came to 2 bases and at J to 6 bases, leaving 4 bases not matched to a gene. The chain's CDR3 is CASSYGASGGNEQFF. In DNA, the CDR3 is TGTGCCAGCAGTTACGGCGCTAGCGGGGGCAATGAGCAGTTCTTC.

The genes are TRBV27 and TRBJ2-5; 10 nucleotides line up with TRBD2. CDR1 and CDR2 from the germline V gene are MNHEY and SMNVEV (reference sequence). The CDR3 covers 13 residues. J lost 9 bases, V lost 5 bases, and 6 bases had no gene match. The CDR3 sequence: CASSPTSGKAQYF. The CDR3 coding sequence is TGTGCCAGCAGTCCCACTAGCGGGAAGGCCCAGTACTTC.

This clonotype was recorded a few times. The chain couples TRBV24-1 to TRBJ1-5; D remains unclear. CDR1 is KGHDR, CDR2 SFDVKD, per germline. Trimming shortened V by 4 bases and J by 8 bases, and 11 bases separated the two germline ends. The CDR3 is 13 amino acids. The CDR3 sequence: CATSDRTAEPQHF. CDR3 nucleotide sequence: TGTGCCACCAGTGACCGGACCGCGGAGCCCCAGCATTTT.

About this clonotype: An end of the junction differs from the germline gene, which may be a read error. The chain joins TRBV4-3 to TRBJ2-1; D possibly corresponds to TRBD1 (6 bases). Germline CDR1 reads LGHNA; CDR2 reads YSLEER. This CDR3 has 17 amino acids. DNA for the CDR3: TGCGTCAGCAGCCAAGATAGGACAGTTTTTTTTGACAATGAGCAGTTCTTC. It codes for CVSSQDRTVFFDNEQFF.

This clonotype has a handful of counts. The rearrangement uses TRBV5-1 and TRBJ1-2, with D perhaps TRBD1 (5 bases). Trimming shortened V by 0 bases and J by 5 bases, and 11 bases separated the two germline ends. The CDR3 sequence is 14 residues long. Germline lookup yields CDR1 SGHRS and CDR2 YFSETQ. CDR3 sequence (DNA): TGCGCCAGCAGCTTGGAGGGACCGCTTTATGGCTACACCTTC. Its protein product is CASSLEGPLYGYTF.

The chain combines TRBV27 with TRBJ2-5; 10 nucleotides line up with TRBD1. CDR1 is MNHEY and CDR2 is SMNVEV in the germline V gene (reference sequence). The CDR3 totals 15 residues. V gave up 7 bases and J gave up 0 bases; unmatched junction bases: 5. CDR3 residues: CASNDRGPNQETQYF. The CDR3 DNA follows: TGTGCCAGCAATGACAGGGGGCCTAACCAAGAGACCCAGTACTTC.

This clonotype was picked up many times. This sequence joins TRBV7-9 and TRBJ1-3, with no clear D. The CDR3 runs 15 residues. Germline V gene data show CDR1 as SEHNR and CDR2 as FQNEAQ (reference sequence). V lost 5 bases and J lost 4, with 15 bases in between. CDR3 sequence: CASSLSGVDGNTIYF. CDR3 DNA: TGTGCCAGCAGCCTAAGCGGGGTCGACGGAAACACCATATATTTT.